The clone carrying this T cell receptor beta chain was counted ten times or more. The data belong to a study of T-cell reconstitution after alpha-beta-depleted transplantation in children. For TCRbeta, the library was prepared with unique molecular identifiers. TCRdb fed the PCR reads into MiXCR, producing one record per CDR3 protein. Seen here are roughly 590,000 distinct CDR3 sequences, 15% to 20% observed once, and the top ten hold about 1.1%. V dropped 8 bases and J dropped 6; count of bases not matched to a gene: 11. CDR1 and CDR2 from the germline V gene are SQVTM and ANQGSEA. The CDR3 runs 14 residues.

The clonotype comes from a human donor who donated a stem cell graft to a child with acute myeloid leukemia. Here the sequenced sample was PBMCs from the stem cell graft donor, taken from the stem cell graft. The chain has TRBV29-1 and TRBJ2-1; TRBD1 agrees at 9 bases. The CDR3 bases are TGCAGCACTATTCCGGGACAGGGAGGCAATGAGCAGTTCTTC. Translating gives CSTIPGQGGNEQFF.